This TCR beta chain was sequenced for a study of blood T cell repertoires in COVID-19. Study in general: Specimens from acute and convalescent COVID-19 originated in the United States, Italy and Spain. Nucleic acid was either cDNA or gDNA, and it came from T cells, B-cell-depleted T cells, or PBMCs.

Cohorts were assigned according to the clinical history that participants reported. Original processing methods: Reference gene primer amplification in the assay estimated nucleated cell counts. Sequencing was performed with immunoSEQ multiplex PCR; in TCRdb, only in-frame clones are kept and a portion is missing. That table furnishes V, J and clone size, whereas the DNA furnished D and trimming. The repertoire consists of fewer than 200,000 clones, with more than 70% occurring once and the leading ten covering less than 4%. The CDR3 is 13 residues long. With 4 bases removed from V and 7 bases from J, the gap between germline ends came to 13 bases. Looked up from germline, CDR1 is SGHAT and CDR2 is FQNNGV.

The source material was PBMCs or T cells enriched from blood (not recorded which). This clonotype was obtained from a woman between 50 and 59 years old in a cohort exposed to, infected with or recovered from COVID-19 (not recorded which). The V and J genes are TRBV11-2 and TRBJ1-1; D is unresolved. CDR3 loop: CASSSTGLNEAFF. For the CDR3, the DNA is TGTGCCAGCAGCTCCACGGGATTGAATGAAGCTTTCTTT.